This record covers a single T cell receptor beta chain. This sample was included in a study of OX40 agonist ivuxolimab in advanced cancers. Prior autoimmune disease or systemic immunosuppression barred patients. Baseline, cycle 4 day 1, and cycle 7 day 1 were the blood sampling points. V gave up 9 bases and J gave up 0 bases; unmatched junction bases: 3. From germline, CDR1 is MNHNY and CDR2 SVGAGI (reference sequence). The CDR3 runs to 14 residues. Clones were sequenced by immunoSEQ multiplex PCR, and TCRdb holds only the in-frame ones, with some missing. The sample lists about 40,000 clones; about nine tenths were seen once.

This receptor was obtained from an adult with an advanced solid tumor such as melanoma, head and neck, liver or kidney cancer. The specimen was CD4+ or CD8+ T cells sorted from blood, collected in a trial of the OX40 agonist ivuxolimab. The chain couples TRBV6-6 to TRBJ1-4; 8 bases fit TRBD1. CDR3 DNA sequence: TGTGCCAGTGAGACAGGGGCAACTAATGAAAAACTGTTTTTT. Protein sequence: CASETGATNEKLFF.